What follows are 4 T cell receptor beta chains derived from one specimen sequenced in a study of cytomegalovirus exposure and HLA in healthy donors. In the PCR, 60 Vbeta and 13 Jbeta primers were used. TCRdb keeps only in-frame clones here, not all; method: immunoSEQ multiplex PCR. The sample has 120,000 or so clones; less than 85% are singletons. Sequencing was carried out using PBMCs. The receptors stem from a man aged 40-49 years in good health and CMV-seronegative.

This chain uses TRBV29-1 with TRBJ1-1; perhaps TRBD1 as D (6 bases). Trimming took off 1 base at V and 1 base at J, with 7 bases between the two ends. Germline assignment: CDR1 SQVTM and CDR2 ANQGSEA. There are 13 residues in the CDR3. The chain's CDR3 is CSVEGTENTEAFF. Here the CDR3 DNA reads TGCAGCGTTGAAGGGACAGAGAACACTGAAGCTTTCTTT. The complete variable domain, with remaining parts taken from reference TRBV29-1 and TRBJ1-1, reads SAVISQKPSRDICQRGTSLTIQCQVDSQVTMMFWYRQQPGQSLTLIATANQGSEATYESGFVIDKFPISRPNLTFSTLTVSNMSPEDSSIYLCSVEGTENTEAFFGQGTRLTVV.

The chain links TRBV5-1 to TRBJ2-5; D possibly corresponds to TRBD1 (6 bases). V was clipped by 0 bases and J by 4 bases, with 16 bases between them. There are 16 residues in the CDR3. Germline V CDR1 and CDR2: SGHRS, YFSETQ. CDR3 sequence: CASSLEGRGPGETQYF. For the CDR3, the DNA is TGCGCCAGCAGCTTGGAGGGCAGGGGACCTGGAGAGACCCAGTACTTC. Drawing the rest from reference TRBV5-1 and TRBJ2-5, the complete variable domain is KAGVTQTPRYLIKTRGQQVTLSCSPISGHRSVSWYQQTPGQGLQFLFEYFSETQRNKGNFPGRFSGRQFSNSRSEMNVSTLELGDSALYLCASSLEGRGPGETQYFGPGTRLLVL.

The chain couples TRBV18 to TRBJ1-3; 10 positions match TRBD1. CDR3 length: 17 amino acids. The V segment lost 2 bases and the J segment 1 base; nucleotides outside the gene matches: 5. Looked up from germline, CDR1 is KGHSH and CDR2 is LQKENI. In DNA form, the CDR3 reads TGTGCCAGCTCACCAGGCGGGACAGGGGCATCTGGAAACACCATATATTTT. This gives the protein CASSPGGTGASGNTIYF.

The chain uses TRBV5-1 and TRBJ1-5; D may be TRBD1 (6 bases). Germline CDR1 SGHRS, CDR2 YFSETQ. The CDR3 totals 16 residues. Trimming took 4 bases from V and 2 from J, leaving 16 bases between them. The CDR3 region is CASSPGTLPGNQPQHF. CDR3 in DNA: TGCGCCAGCAGCCCAGGGACACTCCCTGGCAATCAGCCCCAGCATTTT.